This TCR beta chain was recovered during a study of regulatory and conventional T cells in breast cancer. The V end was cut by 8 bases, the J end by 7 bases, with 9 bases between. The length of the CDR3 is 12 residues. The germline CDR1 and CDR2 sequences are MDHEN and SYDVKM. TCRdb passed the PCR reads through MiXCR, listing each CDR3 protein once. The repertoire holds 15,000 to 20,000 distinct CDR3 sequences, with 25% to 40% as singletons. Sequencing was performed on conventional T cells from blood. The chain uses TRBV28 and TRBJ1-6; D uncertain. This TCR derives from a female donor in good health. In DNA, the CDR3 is TGTGCCAGCCGCGCGGGGAATTCACCCCTCCACTTT. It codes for CASRAGNSPLHF. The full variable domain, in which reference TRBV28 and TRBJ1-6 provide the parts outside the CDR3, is DVKVTQSSRYLVKRTGEKVFLECVQDMDHENMFWYRQDPGLGLRLIYFSYDVKMKEKGDIPEGYSVSREKKERFSLILESASTNQTSMYLCASRAGNSPLHFGNGTRLTVT.